The rows below give T cell receptor beta chains drawn from one sample of a study of radiotherapy plus CTLA-4 blockade in lung cancer. Only in-frame clones appear in the TCRdb table, and some are missing; sequencing was by immunoSEQ multiplex PCR. The sample has around 44,000 clones; around 88% are singletons. Sequences were derived from peripheral blood, sampled from a patient treated with radiotherapy plus ipilimumab. Source of these receptors: a human donor with non-small cell lung cancer that progressed on radiotherapy plus ipilimumab. Some clones in this sample may be carry-over from other donors' samples. The CDR3 runs from the conserved cysteine through the conserved F or W.

>TRBV6-6
CASSYFERGQADTQYF
>TRBV30
CAWSLGNEQFF
>TRBV29-1
CSVGPGTGRSEQFF
>TRBV6-5
CASTVGGGTPLHF
>TRBV2
CASSLAGGLYEQYF
>TRBV10-3
CAISSQPSGGETQYF
>TRBV6-6
CASTDRRAYSNQPQHF
>TRBV19
CASSIRDSYNEQFF
>TRBV6-5
CASSRPSGREYEQYF
>TRBV30
CAWKEREASPYEQYF
>TRBV4-3
CASSQEFLSSGGGNEQYF
>TRBV14
CASSQGGSTDTQYF
>TRBV4-1
CASSQALTALTYYGYTF
>TRBV29-1
CSVLGGQLRETQYF
>TRBV9
CASSVTGKPNVLTF
>TRBV11-2
CASSPQGTEAFF
>TRBV5-6
CAAGTGMNEQFF
>TRBV7-8
CASSSTPPSYEQYF
>TRBV19
CASSTTANTEAFF
>TRBV11-2
CATGSAGMENEQYF
>TRBV5-1
CASSSQGMGNTEAFF
>TRBV9
CASSESGGAIGELFF
>TRBV28
CASSQQDLEQFF
>TRBV11-2
CASSLELADNEQFF
>TRBV7-2
CASSLRSQGIGETQYF
>TRBV4-2
CASSSKRGVGYGYTF
>TRBV9
CASSVVGNYGYTF
>TRBV5-1
CASSLNQGGNEKLFF
>TRBV9
CASSAGTGGWNTEAFF
>TRBV10-1
CASSDPAGDYNEQFF
>TRBV5-1
CASSLNPGSGLSEKLFF
>TRBV27
CASSFRYSNTGELFF
>TRBV7-2
CARWGSFILAGRYEQYF
>TRBV18
CASSPGQGNYGYTF
>TRBV7-9
CASRQGSGNTIYF
>TRBV6-5
CASGKKRGWNTEAFF
>TRBV6-6
CASSYLTGGTEAFF
>TRBV9
CASSVAYGSNEKLFF
>TRBV14
CASSPRQNEKLFF
>TRBV9
CASSVMDRDPGGDTDTQYF
>TRBV30
CAWRGRGTNEKLFF
>TRBV5-1
CASGPREENSPLHF
>TRBV7-8
CASSEPGQIYEQYF
>TRBV6-1
CASRKLAADQETQYF
>TRBV19
CASSSPDRGYEQYF
>TRBV2
CASNRDPFYGYTF
>TRBV18
CASSPGADGQETQYF
>TRBV6-5
CASSQGSNQPQHF
>TRBV4-3
CASSQVQGTDTQYF